The 7 T cell receptor beta chains listed next were all sequenced from one sample in a study of control samples from healthy donors and cancer patients. Using immunoSEQ multiplex PCR, the repertoire was profiled, and TCRdb retains in-frame clones only, with some absent. In the table there are some 95,000 clones, 85% to 90% of which are singletons. Sequenced input: blood. All receptors derive from a man aged 25 to 40 in good health.

V gene TRBV28 combines with J gene TRBJ2-1, with TRBD1 as a possible D gene (7 bases). Germline V gene sequence: CDR1 MDHEN, CDR2 SYDVKM. There are 16 residues in the CDR3. The ends were cut back, 5 bases at V and 1 base at J, with 15 bases in the middle. The CDR3 here is CASSPGQGGSYNEQFF. For the CDR3, the DNA is TGTGCCAGCAGTCCCGGGCAGGGGGGATCCTACAATGAGCAGTTCTTC.

This clone was counted once. Within the sample, other DNA sequences also encode this same CDR3. The chain joins TRBV5-6 to TRBJ2-1; TRBD2 agrees at 12 bases. The CDR3 has 15 residues. V was clipped by 0 bases and J by 7 bases; unmatched bases: 2. Germline CDR1 reads SGHDT; CDR2 reads YYEEEE. The CDR3 bases are TGTGCCAGCAGCTTGGGTCTAGCGGGAGGGAATGAGCAGTTCTTC. It encodes CASSLGLAGGNEQFF.

This clone was counted only a few times. Additional DNA sequences in this sample encode the identical CDR3. This rearrangement joins TRBV5-1 to TRBJ2-7, with D possibly matching TRBD2 (6 bases). Trimming cost V 2 bases and J 4 bases, with 13 bases left between them. This CDR3 contains 14 residues. From germline, CDR1 is SGHRS and CDR2 YFSETQ. The CDR3 region is CASSLGGALYEQYF. The DNA for the CDR3 is TGCGCCAGCAGCTTAGGCGGGGCATTATACGAGCAGTACTTC.

This clone was found a few times. The CDR3 bases are TGTGCCAGCACCCTTACCTCAGGGGAGCAGTACTTC. It codes for CASTLTSGEQYF. The chain has TRBV6-5 and TRBJ2-7, with TRBD1 as a possible D gene (5 bases). Germline loops: CDR1 MNHEY, CDR2 SVGAGI. The CDR3 is 12 amino acids. The V and J ends lost 7 bases and 7 bases respectively, with 14 bases between them.

This clone came up once. The chain couples TRBV6-5 to TRBJ2-7; D is ambiguous. Germline CDR1 reads MNHEY; CDR2 reads SVGAGI. The CDR3 is 15 amino acids. The CDR3 bases are TGTGCAGCCTCATCGTTGGCTACCGAAACCTACGAGCAGTACTTC. This gives the protein CAASSLATETYEQYF.

This sequence joins TRBV6-1 and TRBJ2-7, with D possibly TRBD1 on 5 matching bases. Per germline, CDR1 MNHNS and CDR2 SASEGT. The germline V and J ends were trimmed by 1 base and 0 bases, with 13 bases remaining between them. The CDR3 spans 16 residues. The CDR3 protein is CASSEVVKGSSYEQYF. The CDR3 nucleotides read TGTGCCAGCAGTGAAGTAGTAAAGGGGTCCTCCTACGAGCAGTACTTC.

The rearrangement joins TRBV30 to TRBJ1-5; D call uncertain. CDR1 is GTSNPN, CDR2 SVGIG, per germline (reference sequence). V gave up 3 bases and J gave up 4 bases, with 10 bases separating them. The CDR3 has 13 amino acids. The CDR3 spells CAWRTSLNQPQHF. In DNA form, the CDR3 reads TGTGCCTGGAGGACATCACTGAATCAGCCCCAGCATTTT.